This T cell receptor (beta chain) was retrieved from a study of regulatory T cells in long-lasting Graves disease (dated by TCRdb to 2020 to 2023). With respect to the entire study: Persistent Graves' disease was defined as antithyroid drug treatment for over 5 years with persistently positive TSH receptor autoantibodies. Persistent Graves' disease patients were compared with newly diagnosed Graves' disease patients by peripheral blood TCR sequencing and RNA sequencing. The study was conducted in China and was registered as a clinical trial. A total of around 35 samples underwent TCR sequencing: about 13 from persistent and approximately 20 from newly diagnosed Graves' disease patients. On average, persistent Graves' disease patients in the clinical cohort had been on antithyroid drugs for about 10.3 years.

The study at large found these results: Only the TCR beta chain was sequenced and analyzed. Persistent disease showed preferential use of TRBV28, TRBJ1-2 and TRBJ2-5, whereas newly diagnosed disease favored TRBV20-1 and TRBJ2-1. The small sample size was acknowledged by the authors as a limitation that may reduce accuracy. Persistent patients shared more public clonotypes among themselves (roughly 2,700) than newly diagnosed patients did (about 970). Only peripheral blood was studied, because thyroid tissue, the primary lesion, was inaccessible. Persistent Graves' disease patients showed lower TCR Shannon entropy and fewer highly expanded clones than newly diagnosed patients, suggesting clonal expansion.

On this clonotype itself: It has no known antigen specificity. Just one base apart from a much larger clone, this may be a read error.

The time point label here, explained by the study, means: persistent/refractory GD, antithyroid drugs over 5 years with positive TRAb. For both TCR sequencing and RNA sequencing, RNA was extracted from PBMCs in TRIzol. The diagnosis of Graves' disease was made according to American Thyroid Association guidelines. Patients were recruited from an endocrinology department in Xi'an, China. Each patient gave 9 to 10 milliliters of peripheral blood, collected in an EDTA anticoagulant tube. Ficoll Paque Plus density gradient separation was used to isolate PBMCs, and no further T cell sorting was performed. An Agilent 2100 Bioanalyzer and agarose gel were used to check RNA quality, and a NanoDrop 2000 was used to measure RNA concentration. The library was generated by multiplex PCR. For sequencing, an Illumina HiSeq 4000 was employed. CDR3 regions were amplified by Arm-PCR with iRepertoire HTBI primers to construct TCR beta libraries. Before sequencing, the PCR products went through gel purification. The authors' analysis ran thus. Across samples, around 62 TRBV and 15 or so TRBJ segments were identified and used for gene usage analysis of CDR3 amino acid clonotypes. COPE and FqMerger were used to merge filtered high-quality paired reads into contigs. BLAST was used to align contigs to IMGT TRBV, TRBD and TRBJ reference genes, and CDR3 was defined according to IMGT. Any clonotype with a frequency above 0.1% was classified as a highly expanded clone. Shannon entropy was used to measure repertoire diversity, and the Gini coefficient was used to measure V-J evenness. A clonotype found in more than one individual was treated as public. Through fastp at Q25 and MiXCR, TCRdb rebuilt clones from the public reads, retaining in-frame beta chains. Entries are consolidated by CDR3 protein sequence, retaining the most common genes and DNA. The V and J calls were determined by TCRdb, not by the authors. The sample records roughly 300,000 distinct CDR3 sequences, around 23% of which are singletons. The top ten clones comprise roughly 56% of the sample.

The CDR3 runs 15 residues from the cysteine to the phenylalanine. Only the CDR3 portion is preserved as DNA: 45 bases, with reading frame beginning at the first base. V lost 4 bases and J lost 0 bases; the stretch between them is 16 bases long. From the germline V gene, CDR1 is SQVTM and CDR2 is ANQGSEA. The clonotype originates from a female donor with Graves disease. The sequence links TRBV29-1 to TRBJ2-7; the D call is possibly TRBD1 or TRBD2, each sharing 5 bases. Specimen: peripheral blood mononuclear cells (PBMCs), collected when the disease was refractory, from a patient treated with antithyroid drugs. The CDR3 region: CSVARPGPSSYEQYF. The DNA sequence follows: TGCAGCGTTGCGAGACCGGGACCCAGCTCCTACGAGCAGTACTTC.